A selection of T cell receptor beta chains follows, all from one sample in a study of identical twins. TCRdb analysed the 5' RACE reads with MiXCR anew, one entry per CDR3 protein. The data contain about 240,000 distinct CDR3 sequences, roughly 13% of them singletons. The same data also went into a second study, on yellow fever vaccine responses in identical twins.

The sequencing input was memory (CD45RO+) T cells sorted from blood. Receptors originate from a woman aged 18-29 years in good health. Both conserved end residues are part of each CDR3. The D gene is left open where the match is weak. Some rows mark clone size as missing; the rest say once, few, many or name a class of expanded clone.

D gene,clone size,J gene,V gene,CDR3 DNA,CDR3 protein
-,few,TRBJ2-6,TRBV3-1,TGTGCCAGCAGCCGCCGGAGCTCTGGGGCCAACGTCCTGACTTTC,CASSRRSSGANVLTF
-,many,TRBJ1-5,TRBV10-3,TGTGCCATCAGTACTACAGGGCCCGGTCAGCCCCAGCATTTT,CAISTTGPGQPQHF
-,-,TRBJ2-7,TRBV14,TGTGCCAGCACCACGGGAAGGGGTTGGCAGTACTTC,CASTTGRGWQYF
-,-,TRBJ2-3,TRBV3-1,TGTGCCAGCAGCCATAGGGGAGATACGCAGTATTTT,CASSHRGDTQYF
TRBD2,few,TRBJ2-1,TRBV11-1,TGTGCCAGCAGCCCCCGGGTAGCGGGGGGACAGAGCTCCTACAATGAGCAGTTCTTC,CASSPRVAGGQSSYNEQFF
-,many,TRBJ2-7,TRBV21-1,TGTGCCACCTTAGGCTACGAGCAGTACTTC,CATLGYEQYF
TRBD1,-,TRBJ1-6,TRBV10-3,TGTGCCATCAGTGAGACAGGGGCCGATAATTCACCCCTCCACTTT,CAISETGADNSPLHF
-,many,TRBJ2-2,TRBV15,TGTGCCACCTGCGTGAACCCGAACACCGGGGAGCTGTTTTTT,CATCVNPNTGELFF
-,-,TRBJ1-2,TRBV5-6,TGTGCCAGCAGCCTGCCGGGATTTCCGATTTATGGCTACACCTTC,CASSLPGFPIYGYTF
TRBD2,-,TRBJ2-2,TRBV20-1,TGCAGTGCTAAGAAAGGGACTACCGTCACCGGGGAGCTGTTTTTT,CSAKKGTTVTGELFF
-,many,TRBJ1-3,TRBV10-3,TGTGCCATCAGTGACCCCACAGGGAACTCTGGAAACACCATATATTTT,CAISDPTGNSGNTIYF
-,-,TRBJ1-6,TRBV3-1,TGTGCCAGCAGCCAGGGAGATTCACCCCTCCACTTT,CASSQGDSPLHF
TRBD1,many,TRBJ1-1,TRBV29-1,TGCAGCGTCCGACAGGGGCTGAACACTGAAGCTTTCTTT,CSVRQGLNTEAFF
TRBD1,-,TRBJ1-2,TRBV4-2,TGTGCCAGCAGTCTGGACAGGGGAGATGGCTACACCTTC,CASSLDRGDGYTF
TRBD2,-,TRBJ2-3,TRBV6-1,TGTGCCAGCAGACCCGGACTAGCCGGTAGCACAGATACGCAGTATTTT,CASRPGLAGSTDTQYF
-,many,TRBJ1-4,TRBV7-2,TGTGCCAGCAGCTTAGCTACGGGGGCCAGCGAAAAACTGTTTTTT,CASSLATGASEKLFF
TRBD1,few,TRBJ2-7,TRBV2,TGTGCCAGCAGCGCCGGGACAGGGGGCGAGCAGTACTTC,CASSAGTGGEQYF
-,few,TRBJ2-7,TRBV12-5,TGTGCTAGTGGTTTGGCGAACAAAGACAGGATTCTCAACGAGCAGTACTTC,CASGLANKDRILNEQYF
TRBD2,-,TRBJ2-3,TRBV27,TGTGCCAGCAGTTCGGGCGGGAGGGCCTCAGATACGCAGTATTTT,CASSSGGRASDTQYF
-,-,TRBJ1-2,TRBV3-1,TGTGCCAGCAGCGGTTCGGACTCCACTGGCTACACCTTC,CASSGSDSTGYTF
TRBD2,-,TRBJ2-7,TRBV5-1,TGCGCCAGCAGCCCACTAGCGGGGGGTAACTACGGGCAGTACTTC,CASSPLAGGNYGQYF
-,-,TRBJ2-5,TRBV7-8,TGTGCCAGCAGCTCGGCCCTAGTGGGGACCCAGTACTTC,CASSSALVGTQYF
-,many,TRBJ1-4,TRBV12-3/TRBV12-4,TGTGCCAGCAGACCTTTTACGGAGGAAAAACTGTTTTTT,CASRPFTEEKLFF
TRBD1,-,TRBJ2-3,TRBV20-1,TGCAGTGCTAGCCCCCGGGACAGGGGTGGCACAGATACGCAGTATTTT,CSASPRDRGGTDTQYF
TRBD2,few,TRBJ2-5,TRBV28,TGTGCCAGCAGTTCCCGACTAGCGGGACTTGAGACCCAGTACTTC,CASSSRLAGLETQYF
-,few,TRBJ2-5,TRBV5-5,TGTGCCAGCAGCTTGGGCGAACTCGGGGACCAAGAGACCCAGTACTTC,CASSLGELGDQETQYF
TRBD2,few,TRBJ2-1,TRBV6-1,TGTGCCAGCAGCAGGACTAGCGGAAACAATGAGCAGTTCTTC,CASSRTSGNNEQFF
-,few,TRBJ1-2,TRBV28,TGTGCCAGCACGGACAGCTATGGCTACACCTTC,CASTDSYGYTF
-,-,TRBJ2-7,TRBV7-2,TGTGCCAGCAGCCAGACCCCAGCGTCCTACGAGCAGTACTTC,CASSQTPASYEQYF
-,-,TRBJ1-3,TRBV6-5,TGTGCCAGCAGGACAGTCGGCACCATATATTTT,CASRTVGTIYF
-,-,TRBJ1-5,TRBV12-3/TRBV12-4,TGTGCCAGCAGTCCTCGGCCCCATAATCAGCCCCAGCATTTT,CASSPRPHNQPQHF
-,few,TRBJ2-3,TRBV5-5,TGTGCCAGCAGCGCACGATATAACACAGATACGCAGTATTTT,CASSARYNTDTQYF
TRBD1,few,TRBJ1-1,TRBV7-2,TGTGCCAGCAGCTTAGACAGGGGGCGCGACACTGAAGCTTTCTTT,CASSLDRGRDTEAFF
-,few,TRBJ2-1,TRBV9,TGTGCCAGCAGCGTAGCTGGTAGGGGCGATGAGCAGTTCTTC,CASSVAGRGDEQFF
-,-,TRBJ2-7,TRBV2,TGTGCCAGCAGCAAGGGGCAGGGGAGCTCCTACGAGCAGTACTTC,CASSKGQGSSYEQYF
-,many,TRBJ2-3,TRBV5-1,TGCGCCAGCAGCCCAGGACTGACTGTACGAGATACGCAGTATTTT,CASSPGLTVRDTQYF
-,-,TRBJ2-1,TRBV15,TGTGCCACCAGCAGAGGCGACCAACAGGGTCTTGAGGAGCAGTTCTTC,CATSRGDQQGLEEQFF
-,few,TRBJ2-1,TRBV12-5,TGTGCTAGTGGTGCCGGATCATCCTCCTACAATGAGCAGTTCTTC,CASGAGSSSYNEQFF
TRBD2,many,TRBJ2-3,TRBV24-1,TGTGCCACCAGTGCCCCGGGAGGGACAGATACGCAGTATTTT,CATSAPGGTDTQYF